This T cell receptor beta chain was profiled in a study of PD-1 blockade in classical Hodgkin lymphoma. In germline, CDR1 is SGHRS, CDR2 YFSETQ. V was pared by 1 base and J by 14 bases, with 12 bases between. The CDR3 is 12 residues long. Sequencing used immunoSEQ multiplex PCR; TCRdb keeps in-frame clones, though not all of them. The data contain about 15,000 clones, roughly 84% of them singletons. General study findings and limits: Patients with an early start, nivolumab under 1 year after ASCT, were excluded. It was CD4+ TCR diversity, not CD8+, that rose significantly by C4D1. The origin of the repertoire differences remains undefined, with disease activity or prior therapy as possible causes.

Each and every patient relapsed after autologous stem cell transplantation, and patients got differing brentuximab vedotin exposure. For this clone: The antigen remains unidentified.

This chain joins TRBV5-1 and TRBJ1-4, with D possibly matching TRBD1 (5 bases). The sequence derives from a human donor with classical Hodgkin lymphoma. Material: peripheral blood mononuclear cells (PBMCs), obtained at baseline. The CDR3: CASSLSGEQLFF. DNA of the CDR3: TGCGCCAGCAGCTTGTCGGGGGAGCAGCTGTTTTTT. Complete variable domain (other parts from reference TRBV5-1 and TRBJ1-4): KAGVTQTPRYLIKTRGQQVTLSCSPISGHRSVSWYQQTPGQGLQFLFEYFSETQRNKGNFPGRFSGRQFSNSRSEMNVSTLELGDSALYLCASSLSGEQLFFGSGTQLSVL.